The present TCR beta chain was sequenced within a study of blood T cell repertoires in COVID-19. Study overall: There were acute and convalescent COVID-19 samples, and they came from the United States, Italy and Spain.

Enrollees, roughly 18 to 89 years old, lived in fewer than 25 US areas. The protocol was immunoSEQ multiplex PCR, while the TCRdb copy is restricted to in-frame clones and leaves out a portion. The sample lists about 370,000 clones; roughly 91% were seen once. The CDR3 contains 13 residues. Germline trimming cut 5 bases from V and 5 bases from J; bases unmatched to any gene: 6. The germline V gene has CDR1 MNHEY and CDR2 SMNVEV (reference sequence). V usage is TRBV27 and J usage is TRBJ2-7; 7 nucleotides agree with TRBD1. The TCR sequence derives from a woman in her twenties or thirties who had recovered from COVID-19. The specimen was PBMCs or T cells enriched from blood (not recorded which). CDR3 in amino acids: CASSKTGAHEQYF. The CDR3, as DNA: TGTGCCAGCAGTAAAACAGGGGCTCACGAGCAGTACTTC.